These 14 T cell receptor beta chains came from one sample sequenced in a study of cytomegalovirus exposure and HLA in healthy donors. Repertoires were generated with immunoSEQ multiplex PCR, while TCRdb's copy carries only in-frame clones and drops some. The sample gives fewer than 150,000 clones, roughly nine tenths of which show up once; about 4.2% is in the top ten. The specimen sequenced was PBMCs. The source is a man aged 18 to 29 in good health and CMV-seropositive.

The chain combines TRBV7-9 with TRBJ2-7; no reliable D call. CDR3 length: 15 amino acids. CDR1 is SEHNR and CDR2 is FQNEAQ in the germline V gene (reference sequence). V was trimmed by 2 bases and J by 0 bases, leaving 11 bases between them. In nucleotides, the CDR3 is TGTGCCAGCAGCTTACGCAGTAGCAGCTCCTACGAGCAGTACTTC. Translating gives CASSLRSSSSYEQYF.

This clone was seen once. This chain joins TRBV18 and TRBJ2-6; perhaps TRBD2 as D (5 bases). V gave up 3 bases and J gave up 0 bases, with 6 bases separating them. The CDR3 runs 15 residues. The germline V gene encodes CDR1 KGHSH and CDR2 LQKENI. For the CDR3, the DNA is TGTGCCAGCTCACCCGGGATCTCTGGGGCCAACGTCCTGACTTTC. Amino acid sequence: CASSPGISGANVLTF.

The chain links TRBV5-1 to TRBJ2-7; 10 bases agree with TRBD1. Per germline, CDR1 SGHRS and CDR2 YFSETQ. J lost 3 bases, V lost 4 bases, and 4 bases had no gene match. This CDR3 contains 14 residues. This chain's CDR3 is CASSTGTGDYEQYF. The CDR3 DNA reads TGCGCCAGCAGCACCGGGACAGGGGACTACGAGCAGTACTTC.

The gene calls are TRBV18 and TRBJ2-7; TRBD2 is a possible D gene (6 bases). The CDR3 totals 11 residues. Germline V gene lookup returns CDR1 KGHSH and CDR2 LQKENI. Between the trimmed V and J ends, which lost 5 bases and 5 bases, there was a span of 7 bases. The DNA for the CDR3 is TGTGCCAGCTCAACGGGGGACGAGCAGTACTTC. Protein: CASSTGDEQYF.

This sequence joins TRBV5-4 and TRBJ2-1; the D gene is possibly TRBD2 (6 bases). Germline CDR1 SGHNT, CDR2 YYREEE (reference sequence). Deletions cut 0 bases from V and 2 bases from J, with 12 bases between. This CDR3 has 16 residues. The CDR3 DNA is TGTGCCAGCAGCTTGGGGACTCCGGGAGCCTACAATGAGCAGTTCTTC. Translating gives CASSLGTPGAYNEQFF.

The chain carries TRBV2 and TRBJ1-6; 9 nucleotides align to TRBD1. This CDR3 has 17 amino acids. J was trimmed by 6 bases and V by 4 bases; bases with no gene match: 10. The V gene's germline CDR1 is SNHLY and CDR2 FYNNEI. The CDR3 loop reads CASSGGGQGLFNSPLHF. For the CDR3, the DNA is TGTGCCAGCAGTGGGGGGGGACAGGGACTTTTTAATTCACCCCTCCACTTT.

The sample holds a few counts of this clone. CDR3 nucleotides: TGTGCCAGCAGCCCCTCAAAAACGGGGGGGCCGCGGGAGACCCAGTACTTC. Translation: CASSPSKTGGPRETQYF. This chain uses TRBV9 with TRBJ2-5; TRBD2 matches at 8 bases. CDR3 size: 17 residues. In germline, CDR1 is SGDLS, CDR2 YYNGEE. The V segment lost 4 bases and the J segment 5 bases; nucleotides outside the gene matches: 16. Drawing the rest from reference TRBV9 and TRBJ2-5, the complete variable domain is DSGVTQTPKHLITATGQRVTLRCSPRSGDLSVYWYQQSLDQGLQFLIQYYNGEERAKGNILERFSAQQFPDLHSELNLSSLELGDSALYFCASSPSKTGGPRETQYFGPGTRLLVL.

V is TRBV5-1 and J is TRBJ1-1, with D perhaps TRBD1 (6 bases). Deletions cut 0 bases from V and 2 bases from J, with 8 bases between. CDR1 is SGHRS, CDR2 YFSETQ, per germline. CDR3 size: 14 residues. The CDR3 spells CASSLGDTNTEAFF. Written as DNA, the CDR3 is TGCGCCAGCAGCTTGGGGGACACCAACACTGAAGCTTTCTTT.

This chain joins TRBV4-1 and TRBJ2-7; 9 bases line up with TRBD1. This CDR3 is built from 13 residues. Germline CDR1 MGHRA, CDR2 YSYEKL. After removal of 4 bases from V and 6 bases from J, the junction contained 4 bases not matched to a gene. CDR3 residues: CASSPTGGAEQYF. DNA of the CDR3: TGCGCCAGCAGCCCCACAGGGGGCGCCGAGCAGTACTTC.

The gene calls are TRBV27 and TRBJ1-3; a possible D gene is TRBD1 (6 bases). Trimming stripped 7 bases from V and 1 base from J, with 14 bases between. Germline assignment: CDR1 MNHEY and CDR2 SMNVEV (reference sequence). The CDR3 extends over 15 amino acids. Here the CDR3 reads CASMLTRGSGNTIYF. CDR3 in DNA: TGTGCCAGCATGTTAACCAGGGGTTCTGGAAACACCATATATTTT.

This clone showed up just once. The genes are TRBV9 and TRBJ1-2; no definite D call. V lost 5 bases to trimming and J lost 3 bases, with 11 bases between them. The CDR3 has 13 residues. CDR1 and CDR2 (germline): SGDLS, YYNGEE. The CDR3 nucleotides read TGTGCCAGCAGGAGGGAGACCGACTATGGCTACACCTTC. Amino acid sequence: CASRRETDYGYTF. Supplemented by reference TRBV9 and TRBJ1-2, the full variable domain reads DSGVTQTPKHLITATGQRVTLRCSPRSGDLSVYWYQQSLDQGLQFLIQYYNGEERAKGNILERFSAQQFPDLHSELNLSSLELGDSALYFCASRRETDYGYTFGSGTRLTVV.

The CDR3 loop is CASSNNYRTSWGNEKLFF. CDR3 DNA: TGTGCCAGCAGCAATAACTACCGGACATCCTGGGGTAATGAAAAACTGTTTTTT. The chain joins TRBV7-6 to TRBJ1-4, with a tentative D call TRBD1 (5 bases). The CDR3 runs 18 residues. Germline V gene lookup returns CDR1 SGHVS and CDR2 FNYEAQ. V lost 5 bases and J lost 4, with 23 bases in between.

In DNA form, the CDR3 reads TGTGCCAGCAGCTTAGTCCTCTTTGGAGTAACTAATGAAAAACTGTTTTTT. Translated, it gives CASSLVLFGVTNEKLFF. The chain has TRBV7-2 and TRBJ1-4, with no clear D. Germline values: CDR1 SGHTA, CDR2 FQGNSA. The CDR3 spans 17 residues. V was cut by 1 base and J by 1 base, with 13 bases left in between. Drawing the rest from reference TRBV7-2 and TRBJ1-4, the complete variable domain is GAGVSQSPSNKVTEKGKDVELRCDPISGHTALYWYRQSLGQGLEFLIYFQGNSAPDKSGLPSDRFSAERTGGSVSTLTIQRTQQEDSAVYLCASSLVLFGVTNEKLFFGSGTQLSVL.

The chain carries TRBV19 and TRBJ2-1; possibly TRBD1 for D (5 bases). Trimming left V 4 bases short and J 5 bases short, with 9 bases between. The CDR3 has 13 amino acids. Germline CDR1 reads LNHDA; CDR2 reads SQIVND (reference sequence). The CDR3 spells CASSKRRDNEQFF. The CDR3 coding sequence is TGTGCCAGTAGTAAACGCAGGGACAATGAGCAGTTCTTC.